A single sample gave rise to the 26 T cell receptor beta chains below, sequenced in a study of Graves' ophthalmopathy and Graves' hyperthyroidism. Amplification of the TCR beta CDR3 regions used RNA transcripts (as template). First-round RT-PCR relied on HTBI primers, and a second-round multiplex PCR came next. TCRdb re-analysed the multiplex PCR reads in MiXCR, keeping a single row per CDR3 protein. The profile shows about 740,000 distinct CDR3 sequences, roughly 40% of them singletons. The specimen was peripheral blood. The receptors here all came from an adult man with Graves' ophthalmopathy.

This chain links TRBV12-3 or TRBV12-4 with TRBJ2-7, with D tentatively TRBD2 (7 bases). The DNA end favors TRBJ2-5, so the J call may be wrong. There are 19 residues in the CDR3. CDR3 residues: CASSFGDGGRERLQETQYF. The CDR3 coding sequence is TGTGCCAGCAGTTTTGGGGACGGGGGGCGGGAGAGGCTCCAAGAGACCCAGTACTTC.

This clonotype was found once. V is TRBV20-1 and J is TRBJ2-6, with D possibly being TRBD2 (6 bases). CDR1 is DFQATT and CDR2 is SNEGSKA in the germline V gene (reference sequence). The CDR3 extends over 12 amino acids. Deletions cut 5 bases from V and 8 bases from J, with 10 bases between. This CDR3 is CSAFGGSNVLTF. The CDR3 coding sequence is TGCAGTGCTTTTGGGGGGTCCAACGTCCTGACTTTC.

In nucleotides, the CDR3 is TGTGCCAGCAGCGCCGGGACGACGGACGAGCAGTACTTC. Translating it yields CASSAGTTDEQYF. V gene TRBV9 combines with J gene TRBJ2-7; D tentatively fits TRBD1 or TRBD2 (5 bases each). Germline CDR1 is SGDLS and CDR2 is YYNGEE. Trimming took 3 bases from V and 5 from J, leaving 12 bases between them. The CDR3 is 13 amino acids.

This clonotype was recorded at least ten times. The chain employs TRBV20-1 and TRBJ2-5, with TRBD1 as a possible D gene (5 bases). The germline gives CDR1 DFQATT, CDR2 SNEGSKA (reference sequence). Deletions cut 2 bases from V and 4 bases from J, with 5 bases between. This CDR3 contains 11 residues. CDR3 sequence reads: CSARQGETQYF. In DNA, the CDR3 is TGCAGTGCTAGACAGGGAGAGACCCAGTACTTC.

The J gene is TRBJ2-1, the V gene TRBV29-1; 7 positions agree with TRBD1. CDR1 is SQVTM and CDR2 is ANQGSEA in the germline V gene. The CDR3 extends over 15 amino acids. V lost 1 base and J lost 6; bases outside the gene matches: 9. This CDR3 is CSVEGFGDRANEQFF. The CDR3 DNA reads TGCAGCGTTGAAGGGTTTGGGGACAGAGCCAATGAGCAGTTCTTC.

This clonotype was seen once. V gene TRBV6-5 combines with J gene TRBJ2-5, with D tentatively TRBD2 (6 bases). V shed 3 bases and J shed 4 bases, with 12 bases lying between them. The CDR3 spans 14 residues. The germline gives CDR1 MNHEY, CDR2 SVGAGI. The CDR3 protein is CASSYPGLPETQYF. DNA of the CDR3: TGTGCCAGCAGTTATCCGGGACTCCCAGAGACCCAGTACTTC.

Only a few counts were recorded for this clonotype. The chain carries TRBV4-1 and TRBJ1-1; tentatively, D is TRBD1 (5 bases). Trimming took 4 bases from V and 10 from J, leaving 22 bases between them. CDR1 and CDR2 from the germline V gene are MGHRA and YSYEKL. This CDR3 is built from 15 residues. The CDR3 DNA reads TGCGCCAGCAGCCGTTCTTGGGACCGCGAAGTGAGAGCTTTCTTT. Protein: CASSRSWDREVRAFF.

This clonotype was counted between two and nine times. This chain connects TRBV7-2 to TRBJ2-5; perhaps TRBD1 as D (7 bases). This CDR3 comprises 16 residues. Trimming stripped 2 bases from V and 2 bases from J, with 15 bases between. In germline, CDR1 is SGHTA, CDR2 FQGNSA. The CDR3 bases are TGTGCCAGCAGCTTAAGTTGGCAGGGGGGTCAAGAGACCCAGTACTTC. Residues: CASSLSWQGGQETQYF.

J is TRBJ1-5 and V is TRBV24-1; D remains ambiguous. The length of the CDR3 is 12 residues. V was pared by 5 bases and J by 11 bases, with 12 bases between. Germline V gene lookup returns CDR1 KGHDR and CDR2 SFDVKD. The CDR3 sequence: CATSAVGETQHF. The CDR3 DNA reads TGTGCCACCAGTGCCGTCGGAGAGACCCAGCATTTT.

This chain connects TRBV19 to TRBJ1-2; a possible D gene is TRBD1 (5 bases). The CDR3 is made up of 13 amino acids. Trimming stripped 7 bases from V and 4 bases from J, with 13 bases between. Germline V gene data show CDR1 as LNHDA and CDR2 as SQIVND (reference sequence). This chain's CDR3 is CASKSGDGYGYTF. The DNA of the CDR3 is TGTGCCAGTAAGTCCGGGGACGGCTATGGCTACACCTTC.

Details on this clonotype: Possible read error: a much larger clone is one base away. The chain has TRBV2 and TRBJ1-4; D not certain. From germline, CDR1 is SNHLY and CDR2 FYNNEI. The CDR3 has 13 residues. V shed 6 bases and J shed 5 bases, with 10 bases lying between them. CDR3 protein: CASREDGNEKLFF. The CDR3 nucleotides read TGTGCCAGCAGAGAGGACGGAAATGAAAAACTGTTTTTT.

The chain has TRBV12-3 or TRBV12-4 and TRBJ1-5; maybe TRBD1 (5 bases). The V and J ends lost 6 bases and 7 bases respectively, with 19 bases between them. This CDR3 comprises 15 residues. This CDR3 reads CASSQGVAGLQPQHF. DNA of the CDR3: TGTGCCAGCAGCCAAGGGGTGGCAGGGTTGCAGCCCCAGCATTTT.

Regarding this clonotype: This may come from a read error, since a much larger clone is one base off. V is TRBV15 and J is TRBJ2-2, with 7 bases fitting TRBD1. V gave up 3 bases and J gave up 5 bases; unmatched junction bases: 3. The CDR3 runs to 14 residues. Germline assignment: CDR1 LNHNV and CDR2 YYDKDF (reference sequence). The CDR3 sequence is CATSRDRLTGELFF. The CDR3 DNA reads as TGTGCCACCAGCAGGGACAGGCTTACCGGGGAGCTGTTTTTT.

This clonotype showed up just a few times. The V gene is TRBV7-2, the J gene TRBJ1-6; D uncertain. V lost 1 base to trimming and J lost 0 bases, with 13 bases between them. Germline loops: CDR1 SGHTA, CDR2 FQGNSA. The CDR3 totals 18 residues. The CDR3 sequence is CASSLEGRKSSYNSPLHF. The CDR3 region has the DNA TGTGCCAGCAGCTTAGAAGGCAGGAAAAGCTCCTATAATTCACCCCTCCACTTT.

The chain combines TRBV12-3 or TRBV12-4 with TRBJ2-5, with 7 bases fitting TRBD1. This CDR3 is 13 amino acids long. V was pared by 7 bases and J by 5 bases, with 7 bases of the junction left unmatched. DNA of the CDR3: TGTGCCAGCAACGAGCCGGGACAGGAGACCCAGTACTTC. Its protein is CASNEPGQETQYF.

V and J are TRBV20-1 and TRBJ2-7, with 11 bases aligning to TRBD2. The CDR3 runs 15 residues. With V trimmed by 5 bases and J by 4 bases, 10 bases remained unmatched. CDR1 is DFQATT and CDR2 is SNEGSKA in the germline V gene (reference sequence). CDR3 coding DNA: TGCAGTGCTGCATCCCCTAGCGGGGGGTGGTACGAGCAGTACTTC. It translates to CSAASPSGGWYEQYF.

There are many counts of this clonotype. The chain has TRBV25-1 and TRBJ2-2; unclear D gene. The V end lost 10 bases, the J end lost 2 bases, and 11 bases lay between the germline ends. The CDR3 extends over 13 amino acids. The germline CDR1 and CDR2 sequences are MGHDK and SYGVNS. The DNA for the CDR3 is TGTGCCACAACGCAGTTAAACACCGGGGAGCTGTTTTTT. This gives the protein CATTQLNTGELFF.

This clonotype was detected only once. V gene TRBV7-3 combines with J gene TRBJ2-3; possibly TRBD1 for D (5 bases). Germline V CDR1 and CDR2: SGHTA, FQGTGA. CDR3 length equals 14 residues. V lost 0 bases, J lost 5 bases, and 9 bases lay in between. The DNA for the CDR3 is TGTGCCAGCAGCTTAACGGGGCCGGGAGATACGCAGTATTTT. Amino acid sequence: CASSLTGPGDTQYF.

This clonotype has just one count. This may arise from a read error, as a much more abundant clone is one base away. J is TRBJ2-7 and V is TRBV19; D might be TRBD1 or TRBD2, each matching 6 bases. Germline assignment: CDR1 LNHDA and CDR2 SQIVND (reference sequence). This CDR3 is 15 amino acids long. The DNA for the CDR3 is TGTGCCAGTAGTCACGCCTTTGGAGGGGGGTACGGGCAGTACTTC. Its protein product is CASSHAFGGGYGQYF. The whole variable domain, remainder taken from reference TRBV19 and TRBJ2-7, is DGGITQSPKYLFRKEGQNVTLSCEQNLNHDAMYWYRQDPGQGLRLIYYSQIVNDFQKGDIAEGYSVSREKKESFPLTVTSAQKNPTAFYLCASSHAFGGGYGQYFGPGTRLTVT.

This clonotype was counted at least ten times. CDR3 region: CASRPYGGENTEAFF. CDR3 nucleotides: TGTGCCAGCAGGCCCTATGGCGGGGAGAACACTGAAGCTTTCTTT. The rearrangement joins TRBV2 to TRBJ1-1, with D unclear. Germline V gene lookup returns CDR1 SNHLY and CDR2 FYNNEI. V was cut by 6 bases and J by 1 base, with 15 bases left in between. CDR3 size: 15 residues.

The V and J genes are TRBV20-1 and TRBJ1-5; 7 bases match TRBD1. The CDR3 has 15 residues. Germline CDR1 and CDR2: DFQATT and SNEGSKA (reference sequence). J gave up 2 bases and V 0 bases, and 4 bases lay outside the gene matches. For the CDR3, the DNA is TGCAGTGCTAGAGAACAGGGGCTCGGCAATCAGCCCCAGCATTTT. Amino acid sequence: CSAREQGLGNQPQHF.

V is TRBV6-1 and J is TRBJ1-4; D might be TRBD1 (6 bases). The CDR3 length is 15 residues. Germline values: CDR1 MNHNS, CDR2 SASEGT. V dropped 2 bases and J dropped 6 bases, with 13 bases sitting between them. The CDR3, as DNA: TGTGCCAGCAGTGAACAGAGGGACATGGATGAAAAACTGTTTTTT. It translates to CASSEQRDMDEKLFF.

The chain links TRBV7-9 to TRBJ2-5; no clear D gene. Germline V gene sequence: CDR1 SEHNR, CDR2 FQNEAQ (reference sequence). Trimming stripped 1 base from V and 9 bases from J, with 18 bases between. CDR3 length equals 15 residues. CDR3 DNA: TGTGCCAGCAGCTTAGGCGATTACGCGAAGTTGGCCCAGTACTTC. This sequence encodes CASSLGDYAKLAQYF.

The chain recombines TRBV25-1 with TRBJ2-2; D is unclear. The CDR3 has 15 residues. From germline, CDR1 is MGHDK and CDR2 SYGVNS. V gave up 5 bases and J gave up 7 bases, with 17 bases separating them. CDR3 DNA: TGTGCCAGCAGTACTCTAACAAGGGTGTACGGGGAGCTGTTTTTT. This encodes CASSTLTRVYGELFF.

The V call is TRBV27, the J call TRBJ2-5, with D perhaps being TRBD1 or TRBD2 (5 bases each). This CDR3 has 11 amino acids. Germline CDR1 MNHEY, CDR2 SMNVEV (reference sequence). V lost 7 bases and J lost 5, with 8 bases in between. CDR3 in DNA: TGTGCCAGCAAGTGGGGGGAGACCCAGTACTTC. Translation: CASKWGETQYF.

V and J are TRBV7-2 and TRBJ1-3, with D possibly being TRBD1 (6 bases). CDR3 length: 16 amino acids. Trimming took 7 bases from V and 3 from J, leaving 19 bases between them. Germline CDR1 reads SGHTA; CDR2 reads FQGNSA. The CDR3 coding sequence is TGTGCCAGCAACGCCATCGGGGGGGGCAGTGGAAACACCATATATTTT. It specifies CASNAIGGGSGNTIYF.